One sample yielded the 21 T cell receptor beta chains listed below, sequenced in a study of T cell responses to AZD1222 COVID-19 vaccine (dated by TCRdb to the early 2020s). Library method: the immunoSEQ multiplex PCR assay. Sourced from immuneACCESS, this table was stored by TCRdb with only in-frame sequences that have V and J called. A share of the clones is absent; for the studies checked, an unresolved V gene accounts for under half, and the remainder has no known explanation. The sample profile shows roughly 80,000 clones; 90% to 95% of them were found once. Roughly 4.9% of the sample belongs to the ten largest clones. What the time point label conveys for this sample: baseline before first vaccination. The material was peripheral blood, obtained on day 0 of AZD1222 vaccination. These receptor sequences come from an adult in good health.

V is TRBV28 and J is TRBJ1-1; possible D gene TRBD1, 5 bases. CDR1 is MDHEN, CDR2 SYDVKM, per germline. Deletions cut 6 bases from V and 3 bases from J, with 14 bases between. This CDR3 is 14 amino acids long. The CDR3 DNA reads TGTGCCAGCAGCCAGGGAGGTTGGGACACTGAAGCTTTCTTT. Translated: CASSQGGWDTEAFF.

The table lists this clone with a few counts. J is TRBJ1-1 and V is TRBV28, with D hard to call. The CDR3 extends over 13 amino acids. V dropped 7 bases and J dropped 2 bases, with 11 bases sitting between them. From germline, CDR1 is MDHEN and CDR2 SYDVKM. CDR3 residues: CASNGGYNTEAFF. CDR3 nucleotide sequence: TGTGCCAGCAACGGCGGCTATAACACTGAAGCTTTCTTT.

The chain combines TRBV28 with TRBJ1-5; D call uncertain. Trimming left V 2 bases short and J 1 base short, with 12 bases between. Germline V gene lookup returns CDR1 MDHEN and CDR2 SYDVKM. This CDR3 comprises 16 residues. CDR3 loop: CASSLTPVGSNQPQHF. The CDR3 DNA reads as TGTGCCAGCAGTTTAACCCCCGTCGGGAGCAATCAGCCCCAGCATTTT.

This chain uses TRBV9 with TRBJ1-5; D gene uncertain. This CDR3 contains 14 residues. V was pared by 3 bases and J by 6 bases, with 13 bases between. Germline CDR1 is SGDLS and CDR2 is YYNGEE. The CDR3 sequence is CASSASGWGQPQHF. The CDR3 region has the DNA TGTGCCAGCAGCGCCTCGGGGTGGGGTCAGCCCCAGCATTTT.

For the CDR3, the DNA is TGTGCCAGCAGCTTAGAGGGGGCAAGGGAGCAGTACTTC. This encodes CASSLEGAREQYF. The gene calls are TRBV7-9 and TRBJ2-7; 7 bases align to TRBD1. Germline values: CDR1 SEHNR, CDR2 FQNEAQ (reference sequence). This CDR3 is built from 13 residues. V lost 1 base and J lost 7; bases outside the gene matches: 4.

The genes are TRBV27 and TRBJ1-4; D is undetermined. The CDR3 runs to 15 residues. The germline gives CDR1 MNHEY, CDR2 SMNVEV (reference sequence). Trimming took 4 bases from V and 7 from J, leaving 16 bases between them. The CDR3 is CASSSPLREPEKLFF. CDR3 nucleotides: TGTGCCAGCAGTTCCCCCCTTCGGGAGCCTGAAAAACTGTTTTTT. Drawing the rest from reference TRBV27 and TRBJ1-4, the complete variable domain is EAQVTQNPRYLITVTGKKLTVTCSQNMNHEYMSWYRQDPGLGLRQIYYSMNVEVTDKGDVPEGYKVSRKEKRNFPLILESPSPNQTSLYFCASSSPLREPEKLFFGSGTQLSVL.

The CDR3 nucleotides read TGTGCCAGCAGAAAAACAGGGGGAAGCTCCTACGAGCAGTACTTC. Translated: CASRKTGGSSYEQYF. The rearrangement links TRBV7-6 to TRBJ2-7; 8 bases are shared with TRBD1. CDR1 and CDR2 from the germline V gene are SGHVS and FNYEAQ. With V trimmed by 6 bases and J by 0 bases, 7 bases remained unmatched. The CDR3 consists of 15 residues.

The chain carries TRBV25-1 and TRBJ2-1, with a weak D call TRBD2 (5 bases). Germline CDR1 MGHDK, CDR2 SYGVNS. This CDR3 is 14 amino acids long. The V and J ends lost 5 bases and 9 bases respectively, with 17 bases between them. CDR3 region: CASSKTSQAGEQFF. CDR3 sequence (DNA): TGTGCCAGCAGTAAAACGTCCCAGGCGGGTGAGCAGTTCTTC.

This chain links TRBV18 with TRBJ2-1; 10 positions match TRBD2. This CDR3 has 15 amino acids. CDR1 and CDR2 (germline): KGHSH, LQKENI. The V segment lost 0 bases and the J segment 7 bases; nucleotides outside the gene matches: 3. CDR3 amino acids: CASSPPSSGSNEQFF. CDR3 DNA: TGTGCCAGCTCACCACCCTCTAGCGGGAGTAATGAGCAGTTCTTC.

J is TRBJ1-2 and V is TRBV10-3; TRBD1 matches at 7 bases. This CDR3 comprises 15 residues. J lost 2 bases, V lost 2 bases, and 5 bases had no gene match. The V gene's germline CDR1 is ENHRY and CDR2 SYGVKD. CDR3 residues: CAISEARGANYGYTF. The CDR3 DNA follows: TGTGCCATCAGTGAGGCCAGGGGGGCGAACTATGGCTACACCTTC.

The gene calls are TRBV6-5 and TRBJ2-2; D not certain. V was shortened by 5 bases and J by 7 bases, with 11 bases between the two germline ends. The CDR3 spans 13 residues. Looked up from germline, CDR1 is MNHEY and CDR2 is SVGAGI. DNA of the CDR3: TGTGCCAGCAGTCAACGGGTAGGCGGGGAGCTGTTTTTT. Translated: CASSQRVGGELFF.

The CDR3 DNA reads as TGTGCCAGCAGCGGTCTGGAGAATAGCAATCAGCCCCAGCATTTT. It yields the protein CASSGLENSNQPQHF. This chain joins TRBV7-9 and TRBJ1-5; D is ambiguous. Germline CDR1 and CDR2: SEHNR and FQNEAQ (reference sequence). Trimming cost V 5 bases and J 0 bases, with 11 bases left between them. The CDR3 is 15 residues long.

The rearrangement joins TRBV7-3 to TRBJ2-3, with TRBD2 matching over 13 bases. CDR1 and CDR2 from the germline V gene are SGHTA and FQGTGA. Trimming at V came to 3 bases and at J to 0 bases, leaving 3 bases not matched to a gene. This CDR3 comprises 17 residues. The CDR3 region is CASSLGTSGTSTDTQYF. CDR3 coding DNA: TGTGCCAGCAGCTTGGGGACTAGCGGGACTAGCACAGATACGCAGTATTTT.

The gene calls are TRBV6-1 and TRBJ2-5; TRBD1 matches 9 bases. Germline V lookup: CDR1 MNHNS, CDR2 SASEGT. This CDR3 contains 17 residues. V gave up 0 bases and J gave up 4 bases; unmatched junction bases: 9. The CDR3 DNA is TGTGCCAGCAGTGAAGCTCCACCGGGACAGGGAGGAGAGACCCAGTACTTC. Translation gives CASSEAPPGQGGETQYF.

This rearrangement joins TRBV5-1 to TRBJ1-5; D not resolved. V was trimmed by 1 base and J by 2 bases, leaving 10 bases between them. CDR1 and CDR2 (germline): SGHRS, YFSETQ. The CDR3 has 15 amino acids. Here the CDR3 reads CASSLTGIGNQPQHF. The CDR3 DNA sequence: TGCGCCAGCAGCTTGACCGGGATTGGCAATCAGCCCCAGCATTTT.

This chain connects TRBV28 to TRBJ2-1; possibly TRBD1 for D (7 bases). V was cut by 2 bases and J by 0 bases, with 17 bases left in between. From germline, CDR1 is MDHEN and CDR2 SYDVKM. The CDR3 runs to 18 residues. The CDR3 DNA reads TGTGCCAGCAGTTTAAGCCTCAGGGGGAGGCGCTCCTACAATGAGCAGTTCTTC. The encoded protein is CASSLSLRGRRSYNEQFF.

The V call is TRBV2, the J call TRBJ2-5; D possibly uses TRBD1 or TRBD2 (5 bases each). The CDR3 spans 15 residues. V lost 6 bases and J 5 bases, leaving 19 bases between the germline ends. Germline assignment: CDR1 SNHLY and CDR2 FYNNEI. The CDR3 reads CASRGDLAPWETQYF. In nucleotides, the CDR3 is TGTGCCAGCAGGGGGGATCTAGCCCCCTGGGAGACCCAGTACTTC.

The chain uses TRBV11-3 and TRBJ2-7; D is undetermined. V dropped 5 bases and J dropped 4 bases, with 15 bases sitting between them. This CDR3 is 14 amino acids long. Germline assignment: CDR1 SGHNT and CDR2 YENEEA. The CDR3 DNA reads TGTGCCAGCAGCCAAGTGAGTTTATGGTACGAGCAGTACTTC. Translation: CASSQVSLWYEQYF.

CDR3 sequence: CASMGQESGELFF. In DNA, the CDR3 is TGTGCCAGCATGGGACAGGAGAGCGGGGAGCTGTTTTTT. The rearrangement links TRBV2 to TRBJ2-2, with 8 bases aligning to TRBD1. The CDR3 runs to 13 residues. V lost 7 bases, J lost 7 bases, and 5 bases stayed unmatched. The germline V gene encodes CDR1 SNHLY and CDR2 FYNNEI.

This chain connects TRBV5-5 to TRBJ1-2; D not certain. The CDR3 sequence is 15 residues long. The V gene's germline CDR1 is SGHKS and CDR2 YYEKEE (reference sequence). The germline V and J ends were trimmed by 0 bases and 3 bases, with 12 bases remaining between them. CDR3 loop: CASSLGPSGDYGYTF. CDR3 DNA: TGTGCCAGCAGCTTGGGTCCCTCCGGTGACTATGGCTACACCTTC.

The chain employs TRBV4-2 and TRBJ2-5; 8 bases are a match to TRBD1. V shed 0 bases and J 4 bases; nucleotides not matched to a gene: 4. CDR1 is LGHNA and CDR2 is YNFKEQ in the germline V gene. This CDR3 has 15 residues. CDR3 region: CASSQDDRGGETQYF. For the CDR3, the DNA is TGTGCCAGCAGCCAAGACGACAGGGGAGGAGAGACCCAGTACTTC.